The sequence of this T cell receptor beta chain was determined in a study of Ad26.COV2.S vaccination and SARS-CoV-2 variants. Treatment denoted: 15 to 20 received Ad26.COV2.S at low or high dose, single or two shots; about five received placebo; per-sample allocation not given. Day 63 after the first injection of vaccine or placebo was the sampling time. A remark on this clone: The antigen remains unidentified.

Clones were read by immunoSEQ multiplex PCR, and TCRdb kept only the in-frame ones, dropping some. The sample holds over 350,000 clones, more than 85% seen once. Study-wide findings and caveats: Vaccine and placebo recipients had comparable breadth of non-spike TCRs. Recipients given vaccine exceeded placebo recipients in spike-specific TCR breadth.

The TCR originated in a person between 18 and 65 years old who received the Ad26.COV2.S COVID-19 vaccine or a placebo. The starting material was peripheral blood, obtained in a trial of Ad26.COV2.S vaccine versus placebo.

The CDR3 loop reads CASRSGVGLMNTEAFF. DNA for the CDR3: TGTGCCAGTAGATCAGGGGTCGGTTTGATGAACACTGAAGCTTTCTTT. The rearrangement joins TRBV19 to TRBJ1-1, with a tentative D call TRBD1 (6 bases). Trimming pared 6 bases from V and 0 bases from J, leaving 17 bases between. The CDR3 is 16 residues long. Germline CDR1 is LNHDA and CDR2 is SQIVND (reference sequence).